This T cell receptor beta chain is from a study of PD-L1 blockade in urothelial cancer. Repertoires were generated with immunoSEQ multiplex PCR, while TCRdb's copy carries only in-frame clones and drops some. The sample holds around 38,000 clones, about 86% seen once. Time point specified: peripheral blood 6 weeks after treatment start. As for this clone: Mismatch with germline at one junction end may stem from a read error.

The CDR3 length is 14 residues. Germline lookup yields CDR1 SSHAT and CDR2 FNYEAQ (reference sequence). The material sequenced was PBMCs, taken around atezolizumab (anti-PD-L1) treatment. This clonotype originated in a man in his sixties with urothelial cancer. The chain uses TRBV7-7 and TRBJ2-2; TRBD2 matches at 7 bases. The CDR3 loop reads CASSPGLGPGELFF. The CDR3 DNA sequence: TGTGCTAGCAGCCCAGGACTAGGTCCCGGGGAGCTGTTTTTT.